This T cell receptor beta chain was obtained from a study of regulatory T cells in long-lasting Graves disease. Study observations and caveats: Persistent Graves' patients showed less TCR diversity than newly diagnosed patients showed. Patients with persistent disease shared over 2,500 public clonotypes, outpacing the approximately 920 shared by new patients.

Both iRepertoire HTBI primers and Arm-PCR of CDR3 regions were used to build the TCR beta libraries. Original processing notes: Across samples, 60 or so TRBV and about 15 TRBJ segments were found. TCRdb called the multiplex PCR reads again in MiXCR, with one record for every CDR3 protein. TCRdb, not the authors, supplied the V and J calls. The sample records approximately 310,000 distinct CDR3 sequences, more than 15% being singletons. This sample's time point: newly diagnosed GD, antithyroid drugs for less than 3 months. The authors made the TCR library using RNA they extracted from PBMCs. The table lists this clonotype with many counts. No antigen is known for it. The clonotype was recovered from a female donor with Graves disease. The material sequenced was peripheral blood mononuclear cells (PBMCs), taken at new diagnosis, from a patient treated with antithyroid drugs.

The CDR3 DNA sequence: TGTGCCAGCAGTTTTACGAGTGGACAGGAGACCCAGTACTTC. Its protein product is CASSFTSGQETQYF. The chain links TRBV27 to TRBJ2-5, with a weak D call TRBD1 (6 bases). CDR1 MNHEY and CDR2 SMNVEV come from the germline V gene (reference sequence). CDR3 length equals 14 residues. Trimming removed 3 bases at V and 5 bases at J, with 13 bases between.